Listed here is a single T cell receptor (beta chain). It lacks a known antigen. No clone much larger than this one lies a single base away; base qualities are absent. One collaborating source in Seattle enrolled patients during active infection and followed them longitudinally through the course of disease. Whole blood was collected in K2EDTA tubes by collaborating institutions according to the institutions' own protocols. For TCRbeta analysis, collaborator samples were shipped as frozen whole blood, as isolated PBMCs, or as DNA extracted from either sample type. The data were taken from a study of blood T cell repertoires in COVID-19 (dated by TCRdb to 2020 to 2022). For the wider study: Collaborator samples came from the United States, Italy and Spain and covered acute and convalescent phases of COVID-19. The sample metadata nearly always contained a de-identified subject ID, COVID-19 status, age in years and sex. Samples came from the ongoing ImmuneRACE study (first 160 participants) plus 1,254 subjects from 6 global collaborators. The repertoires were released in a freely available public database meant as a resource for research on the immune response to SARS-CoV-2. The prospective study material was composed of cDNA or gDNA derived from T cells, B-cell-depleted T cells, or PBMCs. Subjects who had been exposed to COVID-19, were actively infected with it, or had recovered from it provided the deeply sampled blood TCRbeta repertoires that made up the dataset. Where available, HLA class I and class II types were taken from metadata supplied by the sample provider and were not determined by assay-based typing.

TCRbeta CDR3 regions were amplified from genomic DNA by means of the immunoSEQ Assay, a bias-controlled multiplex PCR. On the authors' methods: The number of nucleated cells in each sample was estimated from the amplification of reference gene primers within the assay. To quantify the absolute abundance of each unique TCRbeta CDR3 rearrangement, sequence reads were collapsed and filtered. For each sample, productive Simpson clonality was calculated as the square root of Simpson's diversity index over productive rearrangements. Sourced from immuneACCESS, this table was stored by TCRdb with only in-frame sequences that have V and J called. A share of the clones is absent; for the studies checked, an unresolved V gene accounts for under half, and the remainder has no known explanation. From that table come the V and J calls and clone size; the DNA was used to work out D and trimming. Present in this sample are some 350,000 clones, about 90% of which were seen just once. The ten largest make up over 6% of the sample.

According to the germline V gene, CDR1 reads SGDLS and CDR2 reads YYNGEE. The V and J ends are trimmed by 0 bases and 7 bases, leaving 13 bases between them. There are 15 amino acids in the CDR3, from cysteine to phenylalanine inclusive. Only the CDR3 DNA stays, 45 bases, in frame from base 1. On the study overall, not on this receptor specifically: How much clinical and demographic metadata was included differed by source and by participant, and the metadata was provided uncurated.

The source of this sequence is a woman in her fifties or sixties with COVID-19, enrolled during active disease. The sample comprised peripheral blood. The receptor chain draws on TRBV9 and TRBJ2-2, with a weak D call of TRBD2 (6 bases match). The bases are TGTGCCAGCAGCGTAGTAGGGACTCCGAGCGGGGAGCTGTTTTTT. Translated, this gives CASSVVGTPSGELFF.